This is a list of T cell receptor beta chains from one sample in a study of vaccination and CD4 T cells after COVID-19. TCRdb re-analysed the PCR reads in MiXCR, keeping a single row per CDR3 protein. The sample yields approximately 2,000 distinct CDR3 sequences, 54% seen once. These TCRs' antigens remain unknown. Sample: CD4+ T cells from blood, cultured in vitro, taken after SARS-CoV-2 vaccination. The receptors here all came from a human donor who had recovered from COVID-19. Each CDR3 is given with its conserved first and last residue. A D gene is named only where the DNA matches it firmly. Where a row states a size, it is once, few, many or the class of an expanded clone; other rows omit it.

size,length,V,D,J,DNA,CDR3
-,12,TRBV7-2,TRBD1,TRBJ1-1,TGTGCCACCCGACAGGGAGCCACTGAAGCTTTCTTT,CATRQGATEAFF
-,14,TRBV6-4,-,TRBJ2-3,TGTGCCAGCAGTGACTCGACGAGCACAGATACGCAGTATTTT,CASSDSTSTDTQYF
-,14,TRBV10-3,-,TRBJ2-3,TGTGCCATCAGTCCGGGTAGCTCCACAGATACGCAGTATTTT,CAISPGSSTDTQYF
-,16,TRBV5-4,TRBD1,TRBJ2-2,TGTGCCAGCAGCCTCCTGACAGGGGGTAATACCGGGGAGCTGTTTTTT,CASSLLTGGNTGELFF
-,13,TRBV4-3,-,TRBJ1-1,TGCGCCAGCAGCCAAGATAGGGCAGGGGTAGCTTTCTTT,CASSQDRAGVAFF
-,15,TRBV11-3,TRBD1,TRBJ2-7,TGTGCCAGCAGCTTAGTGCCAGGGGGAAGCTACGAGCAGTACTTC,CASSLVPGGSYEQYF
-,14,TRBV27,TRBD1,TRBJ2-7,TGTGCCAGCACCCCGACAGGGGGCTTCAACGAGCAGTACTTC,CASTPTGGFNEQYF
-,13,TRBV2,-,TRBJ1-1,TGTGCCAGCAGCGAAGCGCCGAACACTGAAGCTTTCTTT,CASSEAPNTEAFF
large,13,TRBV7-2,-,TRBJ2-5,TGTGCCAGCAGCTTCACGGGTGGAGAGACCCAGTACTTC,CASSFTGGETQYF
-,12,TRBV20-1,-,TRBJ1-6,TGCAGTGCTACCACAACCAATTCACCCCTCCACTTT,CSATTTNSPLHF
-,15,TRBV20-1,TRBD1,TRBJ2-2,TGCAGTGCTAGGGACAGGGTTAGCGGCACCGGGGAGCTGTTTTTT,CSARDRVSGTGELFF
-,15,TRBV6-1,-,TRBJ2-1,TGTGCCAGCAGGCCTACAGGAGTCTCCTACAATGAGCAGTTCTTC,CASRPTGVSYNEQFF
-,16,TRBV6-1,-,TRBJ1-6,TGTGCCAGCAGTGAAGGGGACGGCTCCTATAATTCACCCCTCCACTTT,CASSEGDGSYNSPLHF
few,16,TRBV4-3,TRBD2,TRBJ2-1,TGCGCCAGCAGCCAAGGACTAGCGGGGGGGACAAATGAGCAGTTCTTC,CASSQGLAGGTNEQFF
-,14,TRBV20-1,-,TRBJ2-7,TGCAGTGCTACCCGGGAGCTAACATCCGGGGAGCAGTACTTC,CSATRELTSGEQYF
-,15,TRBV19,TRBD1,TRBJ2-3,TGTGCCAGTACCCCGGGACAGGCACGCACAGATACGCAGTATTTT,CASTPGQARTDTQYF
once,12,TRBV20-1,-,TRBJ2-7,TGCAGTGCCGAGGCGGACAGCTACGAGCAGTACTTC,CSAEADSYEQYF
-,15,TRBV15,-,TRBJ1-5,TGTGCCACCAGGCTTCAGGGGCCTAGCAATCAGCCCCAGCATTTT,CATRLQGPSNQPQHF
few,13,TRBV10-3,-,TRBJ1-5,TGTGCCATAAGGGGAGATGGCAATCAGCCCCAGCATTTT,CAIRGDGNQPQHF
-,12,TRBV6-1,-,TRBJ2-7,TGTGCCAGCAGTCCGGGAGTAGACGAGCAGTACTTC,CASSPGVDEQYF
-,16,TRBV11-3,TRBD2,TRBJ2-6,TGTGCCAGCAGCGAATGGCGGGGGGCTGGGGCCAACGTCCTGACTTTC,CASSEWRGAGANVLTF
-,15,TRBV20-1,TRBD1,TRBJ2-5,TGCAGTGCTAGGATGGGACAGGGGATACAAGAGACCCAGTACTTC,CSARMGQGIQETQYF
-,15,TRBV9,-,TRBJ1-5,TGTGCCAGCAGCCCATCGGAGGGCGGGGGTCAGCCCCAGCATTTT,CASSPSEGGGQPQHF
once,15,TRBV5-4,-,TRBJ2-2,TGTGCCAGCAGCTTACGGGACGACACCACCGGGGAGCTGTTTTTT,CASSLRDDTTGELFF
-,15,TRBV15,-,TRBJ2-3,TGTGCCACCAGCAGAGCCTCCCTTGGCGCAGATACGCAGTATTTT,CATSRASLGADTQYF
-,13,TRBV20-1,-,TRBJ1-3,TGCAGTACAAACAGGGAGGCTGGAAACACCATATATTTT,CSTNREAGNTIYF
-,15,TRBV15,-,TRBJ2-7,TGTGCCACCAGCAGAGAAATTGAACAGGGATACGAGCAGTACTTC,CATSREIEQGYEQYF
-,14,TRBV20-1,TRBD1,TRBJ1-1,TGCAGTGCTCCGTGGACAGGGTATGACACTGAAGCTTTCTTT,CSAPWTGYDTEAFF
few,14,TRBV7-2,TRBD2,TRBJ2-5,TGTGCCAGCAGCATCGGCGGGGGGATCGAGACCCAGTACTTC,CASSIGGGIETQYF
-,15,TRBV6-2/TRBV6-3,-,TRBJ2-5,TGTGCCAGCAGTTACCCCCCAAGGGGAGAGGAGACCCAGTACTTC,CASSYPPRGEETQYF
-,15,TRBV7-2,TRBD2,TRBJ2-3,TGTGCCAGCAGCGCCGGACTAGGGGAAGCAGATACGCAGTATTTT,CASSAGLGEADTQYF
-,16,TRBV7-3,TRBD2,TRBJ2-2,TGTGCCAGCAGCTTAATGAAGCGGGGCAAGACCGGGGAGCTGTTTTTT,CASSLMKRGKTGELFF
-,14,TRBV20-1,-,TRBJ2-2,TGCGGTGCTTGGGACCCCGGGGACACCGGGGAGCTGTTTTTT,CGAWDPGDTGELFF
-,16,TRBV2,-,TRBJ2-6,TGTGCCAGCAGCAACACAGGGAATCCTGGGGCCAACGTCCTGACTTTC,CASSNTGNPGANVLTF
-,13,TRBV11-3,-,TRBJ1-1,TGTGCCAGCTCAAATAGGGCCAACACTGAAGCTTTCTTT,CASSNRANTEAFF
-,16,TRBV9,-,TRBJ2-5,TGTGCCAGCAGTGCAGGGCGGGATCCGAACGGGGAGACCCAGTACTTC,CASSAGRDPNGETQYF
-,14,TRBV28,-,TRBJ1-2,TGTGCCAGCAAGCCCCAGGGGTACGACTATGGCTACACCTTC,CASKPQGYDYGYTF
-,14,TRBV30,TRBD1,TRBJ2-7,TGTGCCTGGAGTCGGCCGGGACAGGGAACCGAGCAGTACTTC,CAWSRPGQGTEQYF
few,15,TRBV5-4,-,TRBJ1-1,TGTGCCAGCAGCTTGGGCAGAGCCATGAACACTGAAGCTTTCTTT,CASSLGRAMNTEAFF
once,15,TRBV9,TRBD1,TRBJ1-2,TGTGCCAGCAGCAGAGACCCGGGACAGCCTTATGGCTACACCTTC,CASSRDPGQPYGYTF
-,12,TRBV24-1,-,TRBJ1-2,TGTGCCAGTACGCGGGAAGGAGAAGGCTACACCTTC,CASTREGEGYTF